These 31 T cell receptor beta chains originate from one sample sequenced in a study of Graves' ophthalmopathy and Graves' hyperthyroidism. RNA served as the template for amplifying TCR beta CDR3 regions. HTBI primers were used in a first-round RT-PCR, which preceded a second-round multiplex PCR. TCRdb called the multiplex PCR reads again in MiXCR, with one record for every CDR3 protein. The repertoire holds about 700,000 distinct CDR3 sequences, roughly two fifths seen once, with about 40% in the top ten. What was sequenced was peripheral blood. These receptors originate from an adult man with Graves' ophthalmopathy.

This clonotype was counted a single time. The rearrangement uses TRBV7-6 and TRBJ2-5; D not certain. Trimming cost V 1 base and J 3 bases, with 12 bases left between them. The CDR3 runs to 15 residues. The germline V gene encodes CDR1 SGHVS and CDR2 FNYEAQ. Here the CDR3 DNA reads TGTGCCAGCAGCTTAGAGGGCCTTAGGGAAGAGACCCAGTACTTC. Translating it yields CASSLEGLREETQYF.

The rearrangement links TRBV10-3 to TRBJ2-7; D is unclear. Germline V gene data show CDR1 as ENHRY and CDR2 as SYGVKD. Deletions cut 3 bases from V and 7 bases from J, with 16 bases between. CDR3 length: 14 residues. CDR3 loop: CAISDPMLGHEQYF. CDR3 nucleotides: TGTGCCATCAGTGATCCTATGTTGGGTCATGAGCAGTACTTC.

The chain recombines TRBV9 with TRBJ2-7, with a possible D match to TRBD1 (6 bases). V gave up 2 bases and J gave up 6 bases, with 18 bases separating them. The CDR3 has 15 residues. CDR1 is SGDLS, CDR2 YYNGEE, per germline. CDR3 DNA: TGTGCCAGCAGCGTCCTAAGTTTCGGGACATCCGAGCAGTACTTC. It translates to CASSVLSFGTSEQYF.

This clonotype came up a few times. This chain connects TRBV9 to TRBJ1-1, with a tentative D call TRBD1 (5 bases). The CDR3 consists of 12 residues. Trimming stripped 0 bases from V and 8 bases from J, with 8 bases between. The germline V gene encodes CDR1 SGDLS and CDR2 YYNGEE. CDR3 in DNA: TGTGCCAGCAGCGTAGGGCAGGGCGAAGCTTTCTTT. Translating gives CASSVGQGEAFF.

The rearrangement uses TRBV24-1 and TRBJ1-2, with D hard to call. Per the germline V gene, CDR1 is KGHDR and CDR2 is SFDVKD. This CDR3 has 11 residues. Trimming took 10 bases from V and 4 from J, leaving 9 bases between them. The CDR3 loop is CATPGPYGYTF. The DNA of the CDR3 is TGTGCCACACCAGGACCCTATGGCTACACCTTC.

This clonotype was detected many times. CDR3 DNA: TGCAGCGTTGCGCCTAATAGCAATCAGCCCCAGCATTTT. Amino acid sequence: CSVAPNSNQPQHF. The rearrangement links TRBV29-1 to TRBJ1-5; D is undetermined. From germline, CDR1 is SQVTM and CDR2 ANQGSEA. The V and J ends lost 4 bases and 0 bases respectively, with 7 bases between them. The CDR3 loop spans 13 amino acids.

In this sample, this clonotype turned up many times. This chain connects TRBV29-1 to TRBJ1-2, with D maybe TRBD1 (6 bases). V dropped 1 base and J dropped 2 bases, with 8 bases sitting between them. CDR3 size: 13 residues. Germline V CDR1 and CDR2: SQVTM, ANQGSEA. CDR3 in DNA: TGCAGCGTTGAAGTACAGGGCAACTATGGCTACACCTTC. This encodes CSVEVQGNYGYTF.

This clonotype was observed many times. The CDR3 bases are TGTGCCAGCAGCCCGAACATCGGTACAGGCCAAGAGACCCAGTACTTC. This translates into CASSPNIGTGQETQYF. The V and J genes are TRBV9 and TRBJ2-5; tentative D call: TRBD1 (5 bases). This CDR3 region has 16 residues. V shed 4 bases and J shed 1 base, with 17 bases lying between them. Germline CDR1 reads SGDLS; CDR2 reads YYNGEE.

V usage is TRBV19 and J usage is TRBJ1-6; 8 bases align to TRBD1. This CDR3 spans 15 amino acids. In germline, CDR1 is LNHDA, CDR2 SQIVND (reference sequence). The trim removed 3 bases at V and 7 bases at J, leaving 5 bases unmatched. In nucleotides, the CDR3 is TGTGCCAGTAGTATCTACAGGGGGACCAATTCACCCCTCCACTTT. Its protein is CASSIYRGTNSPLHF.

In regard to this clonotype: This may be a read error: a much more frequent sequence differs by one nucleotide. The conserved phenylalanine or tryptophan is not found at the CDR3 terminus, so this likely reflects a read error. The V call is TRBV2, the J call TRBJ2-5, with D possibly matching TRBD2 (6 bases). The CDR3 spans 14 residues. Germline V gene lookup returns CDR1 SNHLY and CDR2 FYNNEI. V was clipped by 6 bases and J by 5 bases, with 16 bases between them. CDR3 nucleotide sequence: TGTGCCAGCAGGGGCGGACCGGGGGAGGAGACCCAGTACCTC. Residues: CASRGGPGEETQYL.

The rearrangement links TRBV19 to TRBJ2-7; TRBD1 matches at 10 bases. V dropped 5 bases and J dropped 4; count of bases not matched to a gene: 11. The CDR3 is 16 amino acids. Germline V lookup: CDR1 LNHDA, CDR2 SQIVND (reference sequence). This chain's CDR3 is CASSPRTGTGEYEQYF. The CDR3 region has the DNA TGTGCCAGTAGTCCAAGGACCGGGACAGGGGAATACGAGCAGTACTTC.

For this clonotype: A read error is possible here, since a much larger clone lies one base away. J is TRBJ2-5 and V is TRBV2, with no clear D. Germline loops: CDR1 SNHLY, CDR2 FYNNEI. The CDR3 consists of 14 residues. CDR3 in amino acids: CANSVGQNQETQYF. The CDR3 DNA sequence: TGTGCCAACAGTGTAGGCCAGAACCAAGAGACCCAGTACTTC. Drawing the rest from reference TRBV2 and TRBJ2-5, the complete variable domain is EPEVTQTPSHQVTQMGQEVILRCVPISNHLYFYWYRQILGQKVEFLVSFYNNEISEKSEIFDDQFSVERPDGSNFTLKIRSTKLEDSAMYFCANSVGQNQETQYFGPGTRLLVL.

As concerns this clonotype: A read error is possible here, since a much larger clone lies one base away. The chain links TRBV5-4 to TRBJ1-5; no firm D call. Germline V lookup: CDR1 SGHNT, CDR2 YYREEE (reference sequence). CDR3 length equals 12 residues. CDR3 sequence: CAGSLGRQPQHF. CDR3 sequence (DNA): TGTGCCGGCAGCTTGGGGAGACAGCCCCAGCATTTT. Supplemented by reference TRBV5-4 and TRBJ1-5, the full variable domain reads ETGVTQSPTHLIKTRGQQVTLRCSSQSGHNTVSWYQQALGQGPQFIFQYYREEENGRGNFPPRFSGLQFPNYSSELNVNALELDDSALYLCAGSLGRQPQHFGDGTRLSIL.

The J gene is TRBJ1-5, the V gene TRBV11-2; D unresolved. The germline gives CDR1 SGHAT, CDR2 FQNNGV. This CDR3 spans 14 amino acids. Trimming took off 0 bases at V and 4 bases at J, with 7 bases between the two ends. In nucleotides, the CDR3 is TGTGCCAGCAGCTTAGAACCGACGAATCAGCCCCAGCATTTT. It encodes CASSLEPTNQPQHF.

The CDR3 is CASSQAKSEQYF. The CDR3 DNA follows: TGTGCCAGCAGCCAAGCCAAATCCGAGCAGTACTTC. The chain combines TRBV7-8 with TRBJ2-7, with D unresolved. The CDR3 spans 12 residues. Trimming took off 5 bases at V and 6 bases at J, with 11 bases between the two ends. Germline CDR1 is SGHVS and CDR2 is FQNEAQ.

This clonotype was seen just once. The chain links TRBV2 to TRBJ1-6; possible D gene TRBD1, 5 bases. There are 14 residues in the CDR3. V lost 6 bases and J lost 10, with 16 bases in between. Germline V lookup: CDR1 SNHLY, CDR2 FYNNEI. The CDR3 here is CASRGRRGGSPLHF. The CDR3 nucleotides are TGTGCCAGCAGAGGGAGAAGGGGAGGATCACCCCTCCACTTT.

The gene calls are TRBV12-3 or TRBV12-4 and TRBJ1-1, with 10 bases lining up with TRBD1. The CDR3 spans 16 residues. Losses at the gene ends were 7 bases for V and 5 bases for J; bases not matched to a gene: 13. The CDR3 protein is CASIPLDRGRETEAFF. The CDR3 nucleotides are TGTGCCAGCATTCCCTTAGACAGGGGGCGGGAAACTGAAGCTTTCTTT.

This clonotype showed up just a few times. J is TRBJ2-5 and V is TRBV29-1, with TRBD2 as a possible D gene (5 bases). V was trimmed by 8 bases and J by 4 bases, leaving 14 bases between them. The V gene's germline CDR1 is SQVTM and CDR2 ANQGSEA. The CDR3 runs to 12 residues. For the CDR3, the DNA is TGCAGCCGAGTTGGAGGTTCAGAGACCCAGTACTTC. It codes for CSRVGGSETQYF.

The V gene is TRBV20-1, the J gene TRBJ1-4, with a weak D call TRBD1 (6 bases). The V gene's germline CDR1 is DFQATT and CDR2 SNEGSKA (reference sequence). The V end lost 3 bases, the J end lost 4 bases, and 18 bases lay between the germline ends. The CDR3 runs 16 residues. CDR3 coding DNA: TGCAGTGCTAGCCCCACTGGGACAAGTGGTAATGAAAAACTGTTTTTT. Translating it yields CSASPTGTSGNEKLFF.

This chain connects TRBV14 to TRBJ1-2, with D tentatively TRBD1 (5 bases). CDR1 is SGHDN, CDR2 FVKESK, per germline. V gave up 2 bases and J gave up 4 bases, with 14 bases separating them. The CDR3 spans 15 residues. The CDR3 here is CASSQRRGPVYGYTF. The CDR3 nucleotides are TGTGCCAGCAGCCAACGTAGGGGACCGGTCTATGGCTACACCTTC.

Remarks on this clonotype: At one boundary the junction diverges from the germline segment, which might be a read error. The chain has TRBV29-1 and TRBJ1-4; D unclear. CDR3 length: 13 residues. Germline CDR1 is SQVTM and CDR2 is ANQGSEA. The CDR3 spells CAWRGLLNEKLFF. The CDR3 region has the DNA TGTGCCTGGAGAGGGTTGCTTAATGAAAAACTGTTTTTT.

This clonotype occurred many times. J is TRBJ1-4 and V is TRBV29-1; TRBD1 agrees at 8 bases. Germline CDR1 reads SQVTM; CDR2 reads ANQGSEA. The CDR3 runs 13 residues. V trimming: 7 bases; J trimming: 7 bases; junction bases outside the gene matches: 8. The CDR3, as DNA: TGCAGCGCCCGACAGGGGCCGGGTGAAAAACTGTTTTTT. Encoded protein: CSARQGPGEKLFF.

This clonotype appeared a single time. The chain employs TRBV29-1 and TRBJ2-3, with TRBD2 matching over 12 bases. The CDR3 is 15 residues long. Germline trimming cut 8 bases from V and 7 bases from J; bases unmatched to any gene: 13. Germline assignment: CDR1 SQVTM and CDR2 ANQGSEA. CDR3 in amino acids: CSIPPGLAGPYTQYF. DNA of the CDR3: TGCAGCATTCCGCCGGGACTAGCGGGTCCCTATACGCAGTATTTT.

CDR3 loop: CASSDWDSLNTEAFF. CDR3 bases: TGTGCCAGCAGCGATTGGGACAGTTTGAACACTGAAGCTTTCTTT. This chain connects TRBV7-9 to TRBJ1-1; 7 bases align to TRBD1. This CDR3 has 15 amino acids. The V segment lost 5 bases and the J segment 0 bases; nucleotides outside the gene matches: 6. Germline CDR1 reads SEHNR; CDR2 reads FQNEAQ (reference sequence). Combining the CDR3 with reference TRBV7-9 and TRBJ1-1 gives the whole variable domain DTGVSQNPRHKITKRGQNVTFRCDPISEHNRLYWYRQTLGQGPEFLTYFQNEAQLEKSRLLSDRFSAERPKGSFSTLEIQRTEQGDSAMYLCASSDWDSLNTEAFFGQGTRLTVV.

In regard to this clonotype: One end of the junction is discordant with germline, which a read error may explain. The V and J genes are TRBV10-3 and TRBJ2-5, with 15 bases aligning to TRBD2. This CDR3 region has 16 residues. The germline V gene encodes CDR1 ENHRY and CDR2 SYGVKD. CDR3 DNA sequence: TGTGCCAGCAGTTACGGGACTAGCGGGGGGAGAGAGACCCAGTACTTC. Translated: CASSYGTSGGRETQYF.

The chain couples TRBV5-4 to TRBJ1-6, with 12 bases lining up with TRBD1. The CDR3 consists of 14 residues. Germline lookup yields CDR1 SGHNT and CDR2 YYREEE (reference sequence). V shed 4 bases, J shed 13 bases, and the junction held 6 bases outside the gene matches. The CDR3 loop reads CASSARGQGAPLHF. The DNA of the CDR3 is TGTGCCAGCAGCGCCCGGGGACAGGGGGCCCCCCTCCACTTT. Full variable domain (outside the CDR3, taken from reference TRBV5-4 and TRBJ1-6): ETGVTQSPTHLIKTRGQQVTLRCSSQSGHNTVSWYQQALGQGPQFIFQYYREEENGRGNFPPRFSGLQFPNYSSELNVNALELDDSALYLCASSARGQGAPLHFGNGTRLTVT.

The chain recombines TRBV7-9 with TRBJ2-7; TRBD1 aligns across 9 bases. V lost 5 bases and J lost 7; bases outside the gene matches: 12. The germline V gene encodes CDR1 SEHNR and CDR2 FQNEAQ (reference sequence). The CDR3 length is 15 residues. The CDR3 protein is CASSLLQGAPSEQYF. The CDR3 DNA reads TGTGCCAGCAGCCTACTACAGGGGGCCCCTTCAGAGCAGTACTTC.

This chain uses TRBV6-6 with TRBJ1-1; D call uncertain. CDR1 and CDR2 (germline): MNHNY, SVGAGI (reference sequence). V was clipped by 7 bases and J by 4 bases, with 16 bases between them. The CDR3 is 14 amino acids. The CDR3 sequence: CASTRRHDPTEAFF. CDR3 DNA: TGTGCCAGCACTAGAAGACACGATCCCACTGAAGCTTTCTTT.

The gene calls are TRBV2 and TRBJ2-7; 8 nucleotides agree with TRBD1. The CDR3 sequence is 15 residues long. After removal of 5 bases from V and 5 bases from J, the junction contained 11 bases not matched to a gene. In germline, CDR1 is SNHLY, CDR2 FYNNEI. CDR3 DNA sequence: TGTGCCAGCAGTTACTTCCGGACAGGGAACCACGAGCAGTACTTC. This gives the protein CASSYFRTGNHEQYF.

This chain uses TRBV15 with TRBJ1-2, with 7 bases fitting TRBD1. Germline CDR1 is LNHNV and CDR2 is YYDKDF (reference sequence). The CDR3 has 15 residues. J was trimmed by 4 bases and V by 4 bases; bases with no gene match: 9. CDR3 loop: CATSIQAGTAYGYTF. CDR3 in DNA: TGTGCCACCAGCATCCAGGCCGGGACAGCCTATGGCTACACCTTC.

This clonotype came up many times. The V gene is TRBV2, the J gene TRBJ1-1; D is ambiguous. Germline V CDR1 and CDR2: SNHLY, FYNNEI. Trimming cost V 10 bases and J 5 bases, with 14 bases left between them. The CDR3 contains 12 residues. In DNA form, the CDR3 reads TGTGCCACCAAGGTTGGGTGGACTGAAGCTTTCTTT. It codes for CATKVGWTEAFF. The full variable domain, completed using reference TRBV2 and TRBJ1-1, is EPEVTQTPSHQVTQMGQEVILRCVPISNHLYFYWYRQILGQKVEFLVSFYNNEISEKSEIFDDQFSVERPDGSNFTLKIRSTKLEDSAMYFCATKVGWTEAFFGQGTRLTVV.